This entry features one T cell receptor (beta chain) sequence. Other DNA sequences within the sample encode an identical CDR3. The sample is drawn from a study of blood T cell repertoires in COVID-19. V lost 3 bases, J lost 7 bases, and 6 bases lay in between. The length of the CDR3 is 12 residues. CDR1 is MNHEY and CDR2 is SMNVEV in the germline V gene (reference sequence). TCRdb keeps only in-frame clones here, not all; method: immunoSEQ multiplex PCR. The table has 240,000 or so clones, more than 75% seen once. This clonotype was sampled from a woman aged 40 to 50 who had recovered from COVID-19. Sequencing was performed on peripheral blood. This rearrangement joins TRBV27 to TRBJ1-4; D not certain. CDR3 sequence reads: CASSFPGEKLFF. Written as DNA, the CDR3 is TGTGCCAGCAGTTTTCCCGGTGAAAAACTGTTTTTT.